A few counts support the clone carrying this T cell receptor beta chain. Its specificity is not known. Expressed TCRB transcripts were sequenced because the isolated RNA had all been reverse transcribed beforehand. Generated by immunoSEQ multiplex PCR, the TCRdb table keeps only in-frame clones and is missing some. Of hundreds of thousands of clones detected, around 15% appear once; the ten largest clones hold about 0.02%. This entry belongs to a study of beta chain features in type 1 diabetes. Study-level points and caveats: Type 1 diabetes patients had TCRB CDR3s that were shorter (moderately but significantly so) in all four CD4+ subsets.

CDR3 length equals 12 residues. CDR1 and CDR2 (germline): SGHAT, FQNNGV. Trimming left V 5 bases short and J 4 bases short, with 9 bases between. This chain connects TRBV11-2 to TRBJ2-7; TRBD1 is a possible D gene (6 bases). What was sequenced was naive CD4+ T cells from blood. The origin of this receptor is a man younger than 30 with type 1 diabetes. Here the CDR3 reads CASSPQGYEQYF. The CDR3 nucleotides read TGTGCCAGCAGCCCCCAGGGGTACGAGCAGTACTTC.